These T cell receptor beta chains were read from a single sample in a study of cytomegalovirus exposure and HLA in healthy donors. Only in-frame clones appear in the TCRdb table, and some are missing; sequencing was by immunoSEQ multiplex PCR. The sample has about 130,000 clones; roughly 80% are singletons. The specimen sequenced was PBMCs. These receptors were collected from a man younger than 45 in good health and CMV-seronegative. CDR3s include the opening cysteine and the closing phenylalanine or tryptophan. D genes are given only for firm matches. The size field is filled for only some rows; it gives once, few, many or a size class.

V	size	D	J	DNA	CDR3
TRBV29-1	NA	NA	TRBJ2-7	TGCAGCGCTGATTCCAGGGTTGGGGAGCAGTACTTC	CSADSRVGEQYF
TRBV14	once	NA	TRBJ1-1	TGTGCCAGCAGCTTTACACGGGACACTGAAGCTTTCTTT	CASSFTRDTEAFF
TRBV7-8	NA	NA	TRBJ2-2	TGTGCCAGCAGCTTTAACTCGTACACCGGGGAGCTGTTTTTT	CASSFNSYTGELFF
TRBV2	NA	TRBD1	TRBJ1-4	TGTGCCAGCAGTGAGCAACAGGGGGAAAAACTGTTTTTT	CASSEQQGEKLFF
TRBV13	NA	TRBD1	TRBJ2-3	TGTGCCAGCAGCTTAGAGGGGGCTAGGGATACGCAGTATTTT	CASSLEGARDTQYF
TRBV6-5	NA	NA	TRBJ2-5	TGTGCCAGCAGTTCCCGACAGTCCCAAGAGACCCAGTACTTC	CASSSRQSQETQYF
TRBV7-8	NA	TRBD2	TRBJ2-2	TGTGCCAGCAGCTTAGTCGGGAGGGCCCCCGGGGAGCTGTTTTTT	CASSLVGRAPGELFF
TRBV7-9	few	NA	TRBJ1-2	TGTGCCAGCACTATCCAGGGAGGAAGCTACACCTTC	CASTIQGGSYTF
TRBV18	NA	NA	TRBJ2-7	TGTGCCAGCTCACCAGATCAGGGCTACGAGCAGTACTTC	CASSPDQGYEQYF
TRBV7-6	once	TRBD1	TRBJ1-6	TGTGCCAGCAGCCGGACAGGGAGCAATTCACCCCTCCACTTT	CASSRTGSNSPLHF
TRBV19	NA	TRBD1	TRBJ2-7	TGTGCCAGTAGGAAAAACCCCGGGACAGGGTTCGAGCAGTACTTC	CASRKNPGTGFEQYF
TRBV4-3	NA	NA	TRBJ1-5	TGCGCCAGCAGCCAAGGGGGGCACAATCAGCCCCAGCATTTT	CASSQGGHNQPQHF
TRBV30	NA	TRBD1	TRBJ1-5	TGTGCCTGGGGGACAGGGGCCCATCAGCCCCAGCATTTT	CAWGTGAHQPQHF
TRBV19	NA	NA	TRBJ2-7	TGTGCCAGTAGTTCCTCGCGTGACGAGCAGTACTTC	CASSSSRDEQYF
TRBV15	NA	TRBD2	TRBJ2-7	TGTGCCACCAGCAGAGAAAGGGGGCCAGCGGGAGGGGCGCAGTACTTC	CATSRERGPAGGAQYF
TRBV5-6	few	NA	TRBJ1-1	TGTGCCAGCAGCTCCCGGAGGGTCGACACTGAAGCTTTCTTT	CASSSRRVDTEAFF
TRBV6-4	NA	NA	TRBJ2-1	TGTGCCAGCAGTCGAGCGGGCGATCCGAATGAGCAGTTCTTC	CASSRAGDPNEQFF
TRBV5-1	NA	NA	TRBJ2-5	TGCGCCAGCAGCTTGGCCGCCGCGCGAGAGACCCAGTACTTC	CASSLAAARETQYF
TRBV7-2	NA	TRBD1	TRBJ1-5	TGTGCCAGCAGCTTAAGACAGGGCAGCAATCAGCCCCAGCATTTT	CASSLRQGSNQPQHF
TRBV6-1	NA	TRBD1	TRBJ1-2	TGTGCCAGCAGTGAAGTTCAGGGGGCTGGCTACACCTTC	CASSEVQGAGYTF